The 13 T cell receptor beta chains below come from one sample, sequenced in a study of blood T cell repertoires in COVID-19. Here immunoSEQ multiplex PCR was the method, and the copy in TCRdb shows in-frame clones only, minus some. The repertoire holds under 60,000 clones, around 90% seen once, with over 9.5% in the top ten. The material sequenced was peripheral blood. The receptor set was obtained from a human donor with acute or convalescent COVID-19. The donor label of this sample is uncertain.

The chain combines TRBV5-1 with TRBJ2-1, with 7 positions matching TRBD2. This CDR3 is 16 amino acids long. V trimming: 2 bases; J trimming: 0 bases; junction bases outside the gene matches: 5. Per the germline V gene, CDR1 is SGHRS and CDR2 is YFSETQ. The CDR3 DNA reads as TGCGCCAGCAGCTTACTCTGGACTAGCTCCTACAATGAGCAGTTCTTC. This gives the protein CASSLLWTSSYNEQFF.

The chain couples TRBV19 to TRBJ1-2; no clear D gene. The CDR3 is 16 amino acids. The V end lost 4 bases, the J end lost 6 bases, and 21 bases lay between the germline ends. Germline V CDR1 and CDR2: LNHDA, SQIVND (reference sequence). The CDR3 coding sequence is TGTGCCAGTAGTACTTCCGTTGCGGGCAAAGAGAATGGCTACACCTTC. It encodes CASSTSVAGKENGYTF.

V gene TRBV25-1 combines with J gene TRBJ1-4; D gene ambiguous. The germline V gene has CDR1 MGHDK and CDR2 SYGVNS. The CDR3 spans 14 residues. Trimming took off 3 bases at V and 3 bases at J, with 8 bases between the two ends. In nucleotides, the CDR3 is TGTGCCAGCAGTGATACGCAGGCTAATGAAAAACTGTTTTTT. Protein: CASSDTQANEKLFF.

The chain links TRBV18 to TRBJ1-1, with D maybe TRBD1 (6 bases). In germline, CDR1 is KGHSH, CDR2 LQKENI. The CDR3 is 13 amino acids. V lost 4 bases, J lost 8 bases, and 14 bases lay in between. The CDR3 bases are TGTGCCAGCTCACAGGACAGCACAAGGGAAGCTTTCTTT. Amino acid sequence: CASSQDSTREAFF.

This rearrangement joins TRBV19 to TRBJ2-5; tentative D call: TRBD1 (6 bases). CDR1 LNHDA and CDR2 SQIVND come from the germline V gene (reference sequence). This CDR3 comprises 16 residues. Trimming shortened V by 10 bases and J by 2 bases, and 23 bases separated the two germline ends. The CDR3, as DNA: TGTGCCACGCCTACCCGGAACAGGGCTGTACAAGAGACCCAGTACTTC. This sequence encodes CATPTRNRAVQETQYF.

The gene calls are TRBV11-2 and TRBJ2-7, with D perhaps matching TRBD1 (6 bases). The germline gives CDR1 SGHAT, CDR2 FQNNGV. This CDR3 is 19 amino acids long. V lost 3 bases to trimming and J lost 6 bases, with 30 bases between them. The CDR3 is CASSFGLSSSADPRGEQYF. Here the CDR3 DNA reads TGTGCCAGCAGCTTCGGCCTGTCCTCGAGCGCAGACCCCAGGGGCGAGCAGTACTTC.

This chain uses TRBV10-2 with TRBJ2-7; D unresolved. Germline CDR1 is WSHSY and CDR2 is SAAADI. V shed 3 bases and J shed 9 bases, with 9 bases lying between them. The CDR3 is 11 amino acids. Written as DNA, the CDR3 is TGCGCCAGCAGTGACCAGTCAGGGCAGTACGTC. This translates into CASSDQSGQYV.

This rearrangement joins TRBV3-1 (or the pseudogene TRBV3-2) to TRBJ1-5; 7 positions match TRBD1. The CDR3 runs 16 residues. Germline V gene data show CDR1 as LGHDT and CDR2 as YNNKEL (reference sequence). Trimming cost V 0 bases and J 6 bases; bases outside gene matches: 8. The CDR3 here is CASSQESTGAPQPQHF. CDR3 sequence (DNA): TGTGCCAGCAGCCAAGAGTCAACAGGGGCCCCTCAGCCCCAGCATTTT.

The chain combines TRBV5-1 with TRBJ2-1; 7 positions match TRBD1. This CDR3 spans 16 amino acids. The germline CDR1 and CDR2 sequences are SGHRS and YFSETQ. V was clipped by 0 bases and J by 5 bases; unmatched bases: 8. CDR3 bases: TGCGCCAGCAGCTTGGTCAGGACAGGTCCTAACAATGAGCAGTTCTTC. It codes for CASSLVRTGPNNEQFF.

The CDR3 sequence: CASRDRGNEQFF. The CDR3 bases are TGTGCCAGCAGGGACAGGGGCAATGAGCAGTTCTTC. The chain employs TRBV5-4 and TRBJ2-1; 9 bases map to TRBD1. Germline V gene data show CDR1 as SGHNT and CDR2 as YYREEE (reference sequence). There are 12 residues in the CDR3. Trimming removed 5 bases from V and 6 bases from J; junction bases left unmatched: 0.

J is TRBJ1-1 and V is TRBV19; tentatively, D is TRBD1 (5 bases). Germline assignment: CDR1 LNHDA and CDR2 SQIVND (reference sequence). The V end was cut by 0 bases, the J end by 11 bases, with 13 bases between. The CDR3 covers 13 residues. For the CDR3, the DNA is TGTGCCAGTAGTATAGAACAGGCGGAGAAGGCTTTCTTT. It is translated as CASSIEQAEKAFF.

This sequence joins TRBV7-6 and TRBJ1-1, with TRBD1 matching over 10 bases. The CDR3 is 15 amino acids. Per the germline V gene, CDR1 is SGHVS and CDR2 is FNYEAQ. V was pared by 5 bases and J by 2 bases, with 5 bases of the junction left unmatched. The CDR3 is CASSQGQGGNTEAFF. CDR3 DNA sequence: TGTGCCAGCAGCCAAGGACAGGGGGGTAACACTGAAGCTTTCTTT.

The V and J genes are TRBV18 and TRBJ2-5; 7 positions agree with TRBD2. Unmatched junction bases numbered 7, after V lost 2 bases and J lost 4 bases. The CDR3 is made up of 15 amino acids. Germline V lookup: CDR1 KGHSH, CDR2 LQKENI. DNA of the CDR3: TGTGCCAGCTCACCAAGCGCGGGAGTAGGAGAGACCCAGTACTTC. This translates into CASSPSAGVGETQYF.